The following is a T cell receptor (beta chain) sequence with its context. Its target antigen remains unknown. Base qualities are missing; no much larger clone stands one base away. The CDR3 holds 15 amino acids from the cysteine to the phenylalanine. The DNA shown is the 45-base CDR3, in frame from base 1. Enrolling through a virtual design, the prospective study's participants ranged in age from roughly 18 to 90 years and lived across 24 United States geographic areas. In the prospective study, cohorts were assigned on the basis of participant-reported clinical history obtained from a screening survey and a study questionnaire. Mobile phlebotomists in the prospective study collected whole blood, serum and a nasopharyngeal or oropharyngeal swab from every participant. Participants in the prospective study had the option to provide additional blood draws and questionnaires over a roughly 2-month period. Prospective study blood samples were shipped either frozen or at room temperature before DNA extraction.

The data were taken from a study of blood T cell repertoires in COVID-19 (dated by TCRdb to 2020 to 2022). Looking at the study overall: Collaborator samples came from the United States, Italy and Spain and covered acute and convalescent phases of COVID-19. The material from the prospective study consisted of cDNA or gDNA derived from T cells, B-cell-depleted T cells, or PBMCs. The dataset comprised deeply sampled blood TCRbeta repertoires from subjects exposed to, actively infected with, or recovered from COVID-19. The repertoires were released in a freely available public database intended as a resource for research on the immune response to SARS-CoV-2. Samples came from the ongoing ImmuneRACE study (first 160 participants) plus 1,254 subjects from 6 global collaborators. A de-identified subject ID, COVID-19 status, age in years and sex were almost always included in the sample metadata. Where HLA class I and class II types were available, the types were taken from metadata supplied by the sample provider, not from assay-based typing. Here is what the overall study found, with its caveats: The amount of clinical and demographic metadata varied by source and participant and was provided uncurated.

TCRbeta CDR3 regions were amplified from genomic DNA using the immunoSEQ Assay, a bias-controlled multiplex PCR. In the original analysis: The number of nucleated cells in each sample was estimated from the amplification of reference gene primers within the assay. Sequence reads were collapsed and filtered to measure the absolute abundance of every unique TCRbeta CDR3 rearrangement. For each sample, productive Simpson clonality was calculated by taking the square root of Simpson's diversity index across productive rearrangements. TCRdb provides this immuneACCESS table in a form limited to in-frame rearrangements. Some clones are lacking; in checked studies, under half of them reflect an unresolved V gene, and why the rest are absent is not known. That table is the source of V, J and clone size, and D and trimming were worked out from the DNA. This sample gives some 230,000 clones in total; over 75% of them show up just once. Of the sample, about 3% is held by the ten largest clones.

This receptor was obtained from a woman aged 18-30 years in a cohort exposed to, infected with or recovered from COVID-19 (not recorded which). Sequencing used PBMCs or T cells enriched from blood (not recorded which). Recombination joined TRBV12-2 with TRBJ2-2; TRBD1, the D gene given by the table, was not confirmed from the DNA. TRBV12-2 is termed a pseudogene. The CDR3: CASRLGQGRTGELFF. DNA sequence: TGTGCAAGTCGCCTGGGACAGGGGCGGACCGGGGAGCTGTTTTTT.